The 27 T cell receptor beta chains given below trace back to one sample, sequenced in a study of T-cell memory formation after mild COVID-19. TCRdb re-analysed the 5' RACE reads in MiXCR, keeping a single row per CDR3 protein. This table holds 350,000 to 550,000 distinct CDR3 sequences, roughly 18% found once. The specimen sequenced was PBMCs or a T cell subset sorted from them (not recorded which). Receptor source: a man between 18 and 29 years old who had mild COVID-19 (a few samples of this study predate the infection). Cell type and time point are not known.

The rearrangement uses TRBV7-2 and TRBJ2-5; no definite D call. Trimming cost V 4 bases and J 3 bases, with 9 bases left between them. CDR1 is SGHTA and CDR2 is FQGNSA in the germline V gene. The CDR3 is made up of 13 amino acids. The CDR3 nucleotides read TGTGCCAGCAGCTCGGACGGAAAAGAGACCCAGTACTTC. Translated: CASSSDGKETQYF. Looking up the rest from reference TRBV7-2 and TRBJ2-5 gives the full variable domain: GAGVSQSPSNKVTEKGKDVELRCDPISGHTALYWYRQSLGQGLEFLIYFQGNSAPDKSGLPSDRFSAERTGGSVSTLTIQRTQQEDSAVYLCASSSDGKETQYFGPGTRLLVL.

This clonotype was detected a few times. J is TRBJ1-2 and V is TRBV12-3 or TRBV12-4, with D maybe TRBD1 (5 bases). Trimming took 2 bases from V and 7 from J, leaving 11 bases between them. The CDR3 extends over 13 amino acids. CDR3 nucleotides: TGTGCCAGCAGTTTAATGGGACCCGCTGGCTACACCTTC. This encodes CASSLMGPAGYTF.

This clonotype has just a few counts. The chain has TRBV7-2 and TRBJ1-6; 8 bases fit TRBD1. Germline V gene sequence: CDR1 SGHTA, CDR2 FQGNSA. This CDR3 contains 16 residues. With 7 bases clipped from V and 8 bases from J, the junction kept 13 bases outside the gene matches. CDR3 loop: CASKSLFGQGYSPLHF. In DNA, the CDR3 is TGTGCCAGCAAAAGCCTTTTTGGACAGGGTTATTCACCCCTCCACTTT.

J is TRBJ2-2 and V is TRBV9; D uncertain. The germline V gene has CDR1 SGDLS and CDR2 YYNGEE. The CDR3 totals 16 residues. Trimming took off 0 bases at V and 3 bases at J, with 12 bases between the two ends. This chain's CDR3 is CASSVEKGFDTGELFF. The CDR3 nucleotides are TGTGCCAGCAGCGTAGAAAAAGGGTTCGACACCGGGGAGCTGTTTTTT.

This clonotype was seen only a few times. The junction departs from the called germline gene at one end, perhaps through a read error. The gene calls are TRBV10-3 and TRBJ1-5; perhaps TRBD1 as D (5 bases). Germline CDR1 is ENHRY and CDR2 is SYGVKD. The CDR3 covers 12 residues. The CDR3 coding sequence is TGTGCCATCAGTGAATTCGAACAGGAGATGCTATTT. This translates into CAISEFEQEMLF.

The chain links TRBV11-2 to TRBJ1-5; the match to TRBD1 covers 11 bases. Looked up from germline, CDR1 is SGHAT and CDR2 is FQNNGV. The V gene end was trimmed by 3 bases and the J gene end by 2 bases; junction bases not matched to a gene: 6. CDR3 length: 17 residues. The DNA for the CDR3 is TGTGCCAGCAGCTTGGGACAGGGGGTCGTCGGCAATCAGCCCCAGCATTTT. Its protein product is CASSLGQGVVGNQPQHF.

The rearrangement links TRBV11-2 to TRBJ2-1, with 8 bases lining up with TRBD2. Germline V gene sequence: CDR1 SGHAT, CDR2 FQNNGV. J lost 4 bases, V lost 6 bases, and 8 bases had no gene match. This CDR3 is 15 amino acids long. The CDR3 is CASRSTSGRYNEQFF. The CDR3, as DNA: TGTGCCAGCAGATCCACTAGCGGTCGATACAATGAGCAGTTCTTC.

This clonotype has just a few counts. J is TRBJ1-2 and V is TRBV5-1, with D maybe TRBD1 (5 bases). The CDR3 sequence is 13 residues long. The ends were cut back, 4 bases at V and 8 bases at J, with 15 bases in the middle. Per the germline V gene, CDR1 is SGHRS and CDR2 is YFSETQ. The CDR3 sequence: CASSVPGPDGYTF. The DNA of the CDR3 is TGCGCCAGCAGCGTTCCGGGACCGGACGGCTACACCTTC.

The rearrangement joins TRBV6-2 or TRBV6-3 to TRBJ2-2, with 8 bases identical to TRBD1. V shed 6 bases, J shed 0 bases, and the junction held 6 bases outside the gene matches. CDR3 length: 16 residues. Germline V gene lookup returns CDR1 MNHEY and CDR2 SVGEGT. CDR3 bases: TGTGCCAGCAGGCGACGGGACAGGACGAACACCGGGGAGCTGTTTTTT. Its translation is CASRRRDRTNTGELFF.

The V and J genes are TRBV9 and TRBJ2-2, with D perhaps being TRBD1 or TRBD2 (6 bases each). V was shortened by 7 bases and J by 2 bases, with 15 bases between the two germline ends. The CDR3 spans 15 residues. CDR1 is SGDLS and CDR2 is YYNGEE in the germline V gene. In DNA form, the CDR3 reads TGTGCCAGCCGCTCAGGGGAGGTCAACACCGGGGAGCTGTTTTTT. Protein product: CASRSGEVNTGELFF.

This clonotype was recorded many times. This sequence joins TRBV4-1 and TRBJ2-1, with D possibly being TRBD1 or TRBD2 (5 bases each). Looked up from germline, CDR1 is MGHRA and CDR2 is YSYEKL. Trimming pared 5 bases from V and 4 bases from J, leaving 9 bases between. CDR3 size: 13 residues. The CDR3 DNA sequence: TGCGCCAGCAGCTGGGGGAATTACAATGAGCAGTTCTTC. It yields the protein CASSWGNYNEQFF.

The chain carries TRBV12-3 or TRBV12-4 and TRBJ2-7, with 9 bases identical to TRBD1. The CDR3 spans 14 residues. The J segment lost 4 bases and the V segment lost 5 bases, leaving 6 bases of the junction unmatched. The CDR3 DNA is TGTGCCAGCAGTCCCGGACAGGGGTGGTACGAGCAGTACTTC. Residues: CASSPGQGWYEQYF.

The chain recombines TRBV5-5 with TRBJ2-7; perhaps TRBD2 as D (6 bases). With 0 bases removed from V and 1 base from J, the gap between germline ends came to 11 bases. The germline V gene encodes CDR1 SGHKS and CDR2 YYEKEE (reference sequence). This CDR3 contains 15 residues. The CDR3 spells CASSLEGLTSYEQYF. The CDR3 coding sequence is TGTGCCAGCAGCTTGGAGGGACTGACGTCCTACGAGCAGTACTTC.

This chain connects TRBV5-1 to TRBJ2-1; no reliable D call. Germline V CDR1 and CDR2: SGHRS, YFSETQ. The germline V and J ends were trimmed by 0 bases and 7 bases, with 14 bases remaining between them. CDR3 size: 15 residues. CDR3 sequence reads: CASSLVVTPGNEQFF. Written as DNA, the CDR3 is TGCGCCAGCAGCTTGGTCGTGACCCCCGGGAATGAGCAGTTCTTC. The full variable domain, completed using reference TRBV5-1 and TRBJ2-1, is KAGVTQTPRYLIKTRGQQVTLSCSPISGHRSVSWYQQTPGQGLQFLFEYFSETQRNKGNFPGRFSGRQFSNSRSEMNVSTLELGDSALYLCASSLVVTPGNEQFFGPGTRLTVL.

This clonotype was seen a few times. The chain links TRBV18 to TRBJ1-1; D remains unclear. Germline V gene lookup returns CDR1 KGHSH and CDR2 LQKENI. The CDR3 is made up of 16 amino acids. V shed 3 bases and J shed 1 base, with 15 bases lying between them. The CDR3 DNA reads as TGTGCCAGCTCACCTCAAGACCTAGCCGGGAACACTGAAGCTTTCTTT. The encoded protein is CASSPQDLAGNTEAFF.

The chain joins TRBV6-2 or TRBV6-3 to TRBJ2-5; D is possibly TRBD1 (5 bases). Germline assignment: CDR1 MNHEY and CDR2 SVGEGT. The length of the CDR3 is 14 residues. V lost 3 bases to trimming and J lost 10 bases, with 18 bases between them. DNA for the CDR3: TGTGCCAGCAGTTATGATAGGACCCAGGGCCGCCAGTACTTC. It specifies CASSYDRTQGRQYF.

The chain combines TRBV10-3 with TRBJ2-5; D might be TRBD1 (6 bases). This CDR3 has 15 residues. Deletions cut 3 bases from V and 2 bases from J, with 13 bases between. Germline CDR1 reads ENHRY; CDR2 reads SYGVKD. The CDR3 here is CAISEDKGQQETQYF. CDR3 nucleotides: TGTGCCATCAGTGAAGACAAAGGACAGCAAGAGACCCAGTACTTC.

There are a few counts of this clonotype. The chain links TRBV10-3 to TRBJ2-7; perhaps TRBD2 as D (6 bases). V shed 8 bases and J shed 4 bases, with 9 bases lying between them. CDR1 is ENHRY, CDR2 SYGVKD, per germline. The length of the CDR3 is 11 residues. Written as DNA, the CDR3 is TGTGCCATCGGTAGCGGATACGAGCAGTACGTC. This codes for CAIGSGYEQYV.

V usage is TRBV4-3 and J usage is TRBJ1-6; D is unclear. Trimming pared 1 base from V and 7 bases from J, leaving 14 bases between. Germline V gene sequence: CDR1 LGHNA, CDR2 YSLEER. The CDR3 runs 16 residues. CDR3 nucleotides: TGCGCCAGCAGCCAAGCTTCCCAATTGGGAAATTCACCCCTCCACTTT. Translating gives CASSQASQLGNSPLHF.

The rearrangement links TRBV5-6 to TRBJ2-2; 8 nucleotides agree with TRBD2. V lost 3 bases and J lost 5; bases outside the gene matches: 9. The CDR3 extends over 16 amino acids. Germline V gene sequence: CDR1 SGHDT, CDR2 YYEEEE. CDR3 amino acids: CASSSTPGGRTGELFF. CDR3 nucleotides: TGTGCCAGCAGCTCAACCCCGGGGGGGCGGACCGGGGAGCTGTTTTTT.

Ten or more counts support this clonotype. The chain is built from TRBV5-4 and TRBJ1-2; TRBD1 matches 9 bases. This CDR3 contains 13 residues. Trimming removed 2 bases from V and 6 bases from J; junction bases left unmatched: 2. The germline CDR1 and CDR2 sequences are SGHNT and YYREEE (reference sequence). CDR3 sequence reads: CASSLQGADGYTF. DNA for the CDR3: TGTGCCAGCAGCTTACAGGGGGCTGATGGCTACACCTTC.

This clonotype was detected only a few times. The chain couples TRBV6-5 to TRBJ1-5; D gene unclear. The germline CDR1 and CDR2 sequences are MNHEY and SVGAGI. CDR3 length equals 13 residues. Trimming took off 0 bases at V and 5 bases at J, with 5 bases between the two ends. CDR3: CASSYSSYQPQHF. The CDR3 DNA follows: TGTGCCAGCAGTTACTCTTCCTATCAGCCCCAGCATTTT.

The CDR3 DNA reads as TGTGCCAGCAGTTTAGCCTCCAGGGCGTCCTACAATGAGCAGTTCTTC. Translated: CASSLASRASYNEQFF. The rearrangement joins TRBV12-3 or TRBV12-4 to TRBJ2-1; D perhaps matches TRBD1 (5 bases). Trimming took off 0 bases at V and 1 base at J, with 10 bases between the two ends. This CDR3 has 16 residues.

The chain carries TRBV20-1 and TRBJ1-2; no clear D. There are 11 residues in the CDR3. V was cut by 7 bases and J by 1 base, with 7 bases left in between. CDR1 is DFQATT and CDR2 is SNEGSKA in the germline V gene (reference sequence). The CDR3 DNA is TGCAGTGGATGGAATAACTATGGCTACACCTTC. Amino acid sequence: CSGWNNYGYTF.

This clonotype was counted a few times. V gene TRBV10-3 combines with J gene TRBJ2-2; D remains ambiguous. The CDR3 is 16 residues long. CDR1 ENHRY and CDR2 SYGVKD come from the germline V gene. V lost 3 bases, J lost 3 bases, and 14 bases lay in between. The CDR3 DNA reads TGTGCCATCAGTGAAAGTAAGAACAGCTACACCGGGGAGCTGTTTTTT. Encoded protein: CAISESKNSYTGELFF.

This clonotype was counted a few times. One junction end does not reproduce the germline sequence, and a read error may be involved. The V and J genes are TRBV6-2 or TRBV6-3 and TRBJ2-5; the match to TRBD1 covers 12 bases. Germline CDR1 MNHEY, CDR2 SVGEGT. This CDR3 has 16 residues. As DNA, the CDR3 is TGTGCCACCAGTGGTTGGGGACAGGGGGCTTGGGAGACCCAGTACTTC. Amino acids: CATSGWGQGAWETQYF.

The chain links TRBV27 to TRBJ1-6; D is unresolved. The CDR3 is made up of 13 amino acids. CDR1 MNHEY and CDR2 SMNVEV come from the germline V gene (reference sequence). Trimming left V 3 bases short and J 7 bases short, with 7 bases between. CDR3 amino acids: CASSFRGNSPLHF. The CDR3 region has the DNA TGTGCCAGCAGTTTTCGAGGGAATTCACCCCTCCACTTT.